The sequence of this T cell receptor beta chain was determined in a study of cytomegalovirus exposure and HLA in healthy donors. PCR was performed using 60 Vbeta and 13 Jbeta primers. Generated by immunoSEQ multiplex PCR, the TCRdb table keeps only in-frame clones and is missing some. This sample has roughly 200,000 clones; more than 75% occur once, and the top ten carry around 3%. With V trimmed by 0 bases and J by 5 bases, 4 bases remained unmatched. Germline values: CDR1 SGDLS, CDR2 YYNGEE. CDR3 size: 15 residues. The rearrangement links TRBV9 to TRBJ2-1; 8 bases are a match to TRBD2. This clonotype originated in a middle-aged woman in good health and CMV-seronegative. The sample consisted of PBMCs. The CDR3 DNA sequence: TGTGCCAGCAGCGTAGAACTAGCGGTAGACAATGAGCAGTTCTTC. This sequence encodes CASSVELAVDNEQFF. Full variable domain (outside the CDR3, taken from reference TRBV9 and TRBJ2-1): DSGVTQTPKHLITATGQRVTLRCSPRSGDLSVYWYQQSLDQGLQFLIQYYNGEERAKGNILERFSAQQFPDLHSELNLSSLELGDSALYFCASSVELAVDNEQFFGPGTRLTVL.